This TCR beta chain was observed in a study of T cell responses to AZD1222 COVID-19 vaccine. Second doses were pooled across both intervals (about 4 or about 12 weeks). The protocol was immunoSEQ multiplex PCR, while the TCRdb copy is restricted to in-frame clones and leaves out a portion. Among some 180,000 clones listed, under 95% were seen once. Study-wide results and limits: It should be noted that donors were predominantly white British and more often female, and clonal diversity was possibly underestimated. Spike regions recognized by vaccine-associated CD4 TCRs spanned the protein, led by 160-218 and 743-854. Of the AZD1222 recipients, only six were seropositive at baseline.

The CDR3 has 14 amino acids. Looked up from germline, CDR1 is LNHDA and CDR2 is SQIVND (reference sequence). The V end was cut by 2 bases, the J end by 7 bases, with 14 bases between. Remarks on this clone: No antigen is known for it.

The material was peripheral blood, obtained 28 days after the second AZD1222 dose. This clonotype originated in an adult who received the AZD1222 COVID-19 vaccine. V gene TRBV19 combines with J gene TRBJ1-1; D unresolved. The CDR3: CASSISEGSYEAFF. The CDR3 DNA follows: TGTGCCAGTAGTATATCGGAGGGATCCTATGAAGCTTTCTTT.